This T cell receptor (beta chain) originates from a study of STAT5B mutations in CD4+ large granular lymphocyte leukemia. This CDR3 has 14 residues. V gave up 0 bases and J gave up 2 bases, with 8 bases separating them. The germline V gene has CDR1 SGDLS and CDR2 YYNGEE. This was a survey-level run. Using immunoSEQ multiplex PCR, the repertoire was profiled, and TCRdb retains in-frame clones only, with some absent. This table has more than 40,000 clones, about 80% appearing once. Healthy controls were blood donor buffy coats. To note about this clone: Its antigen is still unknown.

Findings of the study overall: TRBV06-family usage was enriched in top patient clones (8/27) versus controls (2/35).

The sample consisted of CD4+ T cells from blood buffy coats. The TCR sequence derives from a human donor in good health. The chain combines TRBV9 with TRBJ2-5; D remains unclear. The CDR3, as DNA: TGTGCCAGCAGCGTAGCGGCCCGTCAAGAGACCCAGTACTTC. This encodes CASSVAARQETQYF.